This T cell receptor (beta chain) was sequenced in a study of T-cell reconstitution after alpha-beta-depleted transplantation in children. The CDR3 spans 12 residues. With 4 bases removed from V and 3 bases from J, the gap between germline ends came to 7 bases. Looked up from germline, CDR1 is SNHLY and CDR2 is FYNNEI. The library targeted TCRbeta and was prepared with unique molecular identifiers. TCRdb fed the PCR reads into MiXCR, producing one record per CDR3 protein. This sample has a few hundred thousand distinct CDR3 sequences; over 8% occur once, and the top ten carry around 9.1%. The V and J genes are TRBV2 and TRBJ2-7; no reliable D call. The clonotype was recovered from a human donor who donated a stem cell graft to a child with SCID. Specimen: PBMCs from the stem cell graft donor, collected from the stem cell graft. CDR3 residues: CASSVAFYEQYF. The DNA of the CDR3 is TGTGCCAGCAGTGTTGCCTTCTACGAGCAGTACTTC.